This T cell receptor (beta chain) was recovered during a study of T-cell memory formation after mild COVID-19. Notes on the study in general: The pre-infection memory compartment contained some responding clones, suggesting cross-reactive memory joined.

One entry per CDR3 protein, called by TCRdb with MiXCR from the 5' RACE reads. In the table there are about 150,000 distinct CDR3 sequences, roughly 6.3% of which are singletons. V lost 3 bases and J lost 5, with 16 bases in between. The CDR3 length is 14 residues. Germline CDR1 GTSNPN, CDR2 SVGIG (reference sequence). Concerning this clonotype: No antigen is known for it.

The chain joins TRBV30 to TRBJ1-1; tentative D call: TRBD1 (6 bases). The clonotype comes from an adult woman who had mild COVID-19 (a few samples of this study predate the infection). Cell type and time point are not known. Material: PBMCs or a T cell subset sorted from them (not recorded which). The CDR3 region is CAWSRGQGRTEAFF. The CDR3 region has the DNA TGTGCCTGGAGCAGGGGTCAGGGAAGGACTGAAGCTTTCTTT.